This T cell receptor (beta chain) is from a study of tumor-infiltrating lymphocytes in primary liver carcinoma. Trimming shortened V by 9 bases and J by 2 bases, and 20 bases separated the two germline ends. Germline CDR1 is SGHAT and CDR2 is FQDESV (reference sequence). The CDR3 runs to 15 residues. Constant-region priming of around 490 ng total RNA yielded TCR beta cDNA. Sequencing libraries for TCR beta derived from three nested multiplex PCR rounds that used slightly modified ARM-PCR. With TRBV1-TRBV30 forward primers and a C-beta reverse primer, the first two PCR rounds were run for around 11 cycles each. TCRdb reanalysed the multiplex PCR reads using MiXCR and keeps one entry per CDR3 protein. Among about 210,000 distinct CDR3 sequences listed, less than 70% were seen once. In addition to blood RNA drawn from unsorted whole blood, germline DNA was extracted. General observations from the study: Blood fell significantly below tumors in its top-250-clone fraction (p = 0.039).

Concerning this clonotype itself: No antigen is known for it.

The clonotype comes from a woman aged 55-69 years with primary liver carcinoma and hepatitis B virus infection. Source material: peripheral blood. V gene TRBV11-1 combines with J gene TRBJ2-7; a possible D gene is TRBD1 (6 bases). CDR3 sequence reads: CASSFLQGSPYEQYF. CDR3 DNA: TGTGCCAGTAGTTTCCTACAGGGATCCCCCTACGAGCAGTACTTC.